These 13 T cell receptor beta chains came from one sample sequenced in a study of radiotherapy plus CTLA-4 blockade in lung cancer. Data came from immunoSEQ multiplex PCR; TCRdb stores just in-frame clones and leaves some out. The sample has about 85,000 clones, more than 75% seen once. Sequenced here: peripheral blood, sampled from a patient treated with radiotherapy plus ipilimumab. These TCRs come from a human donor with non-small cell lung cancer who had a partial response to radiotherapy plus ipilimumab.

This chain joins TRBV28 and TRBJ2-1; the match to TRBD1 covers 9 bases. The germline gives CDR1 MDHEN, CDR2 SYDVKM. The ends lost 3 bases at V and 7 bases at J; junction bases unmatched: 7. This CDR3 comprises 15 residues. The CDR3 loop is CASSFATGGRNEQFF. CDR3 in DNA: TGTGCCAGCAGTTTCGCGACAGGGGGAAGAAATGAGCAGTTCTTC.

The CDR3 nucleotides are TGTGCCAGCAGTCGTCGGAAGACGGGGGGTCAGCCCCAGCATTTT. Translated, it gives CASSRRKTGGQPQHF. The V gene is TRBV6-1, the J gene TRBJ1-5; possible D gene TRBD1, 5 bases. The CDR3 spans 15 residues. The germline CDR1 and CDR2 sequences are MNHNS and SASEGT. The ends were cut back, 5 bases at V and 6 bases at J, with 17 bases in the middle.

The sample holds one count of this clone. The CDR3 loop is CASSTNRGAGYNEQFF. The CDR3 DNA follows: TGTGCCAGCAGCACCAACAGGGGAGCGGGTTACAATGAGCAGTTCTTC. V usage is TRBV7-3 and J usage is TRBJ2-1, with a possible D match to TRBD1 (7 bases). The V gene's germline CDR1 is SGHTA and CDR2 FQGTGA. This CDR3 is built from 16 residues. V was trimmed by 5 bases and J by 4 bases, leaving 18 bases between them.

This rearrangement joins TRBV28 to TRBJ1-1, with 7 bases aligning to TRBD1. The junction had 4 bases not matched to a gene; V was cut back by 5 bases and J by 1 base. This CDR3 is built from 14 residues. The germline V gene has CDR1 MDHEN and CDR2 SYDVKM. CDR3 DNA: TGTGCCAGCAGTAAACAGGGGAGGAACACTGAAGCTTTCTTT. It specifies CASSKQGRNTEAFF.

J is TRBJ1-1 and V is TRBV18; D unclear. This CDR3 contains 12 residues. The V end was cut by 6 bases, the J end by 2 bases, with 7 bases between. Germline V gives CDR1 KGHSH, CDR2 LQKENI. CDR3 sequence: CASSSFNTEAFF. As DNA, the CDR3 is TGTGCCAGCTCCTCCTTCAACACTGAAGCTTTCTTT.

V is TRBV11-1 and J is TRBJ1-1; D unclear. The V end was cut by 1 base, the J end by 4 bases, with 7 bases between. Germline CDR1 and CDR2: SGHAT and FQDESV (reference sequence). This CDR3 has 13 residues. The CDR3, as DNA: TGTGCCAGCAGCTTAGGAGAGGGCACTGAAGCTTTCTTT. It yields the protein CASSLGEGTEAFF.

The chain couples TRBV28 to TRBJ2-2; TRBD2 matches at 9 bases. Germline V gives CDR1 MDHEN, CDR2 SYDVKM. The CDR3 consists of 18 residues. With 7 bases clipped from V and 5 bases from J, the junction kept 17 bases outside the gene matches. The DNA for the CDR3 is TGTGCCAGCACGAGTGGGCGGGAGGGCCGGTATGGAACCGGGGAGCTGTTTTTT. It translates to CASTSGREGRYGTGELFF.

The rearrangement uses TRBV5-1 and TRBJ1-5; D is ambiguous. Trimming took off 5 bases at V and 6 bases at J, with 12 bases between the two ends. Per germline, CDR1 SGHRS and CDR2 YFSETQ. This CDR3 region has 13 residues. The CDR3: CASRQGTGQPQHF. In DNA, the CDR3 is TGCGCCAGCAGGCAAGGAACGGGTCAGCCCCAGCATTTT.

This chain links TRBV5-4 with TRBJ2-6; D is unclear. Germline CDR1 reads SGHNT; CDR2 reads YYREEE (reference sequence). The CDR3 runs 14 residues. V was cut by 4 bases and J by 2 bases, with 7 bases left in between. The CDR3 protein is CASSPFPGANVLTF. The CDR3 DNA follows: TGTGCCAGCAGCCCATTTCCTGGGGCCAACGTCCTGACTTTC.

The CDR3 bases are TGTGCCAGCAGTTTATACCCTAGCGGGTCCTCCTACGAGCAGTACTTC. Protein: CASSLYPSGSSYEQYF. The chain combines TRBV28 with TRBJ2-5; TRBD2 matches 8 bases. The DNA matches TRBJ2-7 better at its end, which makes the J call doubtful. CDR3 length: 16 residues. The germline V gene encodes CDR1 MDHEN and CDR2 SYDVKM.

The chain couples TRBV6-1 to TRBJ1-1; a possible D gene is TRBD1 (5 bases). Germline V gene data show CDR1 as MNHNS and CDR2 as SASEGT. Trimming cost V 4 bases and J 5 bases, with 17 bases left between them. This CDR3 contains 15 residues. This CDR3 is CASSAKIGDFTEAFF. The CDR3 nucleotides read TGTGCCAGCAGTGCCAAAATAGGGGATTTTACTGAAGCTTTCTTT.

The chain carries TRBV7-3 and TRBJ1-1, with D perhaps TRBD1 (6 bases). CDR1 is SGHTA, CDR2 FQGTGA, per germline. The CDR3 covers 14 residues. V was cut by 5 bases and J by 0 bases, with 10 bases left in between. Written as DNA, the CDR3 is TGTGCCAGCAGCCCGGGGACATTGAACACTGAAGCTTTCTTT. This gives the protein CASSPGTLNTEAFF.

The rearrangement links TRBV7-9 to TRBJ2-2; tentatively, D is TRBD1 (5 bases). The CDR3 is made up of 17 amino acids. Trimming stripped 2 bases from V and 3 bases from J, with 16 bases between. The germline V gene has CDR1 SEHNR and CDR2 FQNEAQ (reference sequence). The CDR3 DNA reads as TGTGCCAGCAGCTTAATCACCCAGGCAGGGCACACCGGGGAGCTGTTTTTT. Protein product: CASSLITQAGHTGELFF. The whole variable domain, filled in from reference TRBV7-9 and TRBJ2-2, reads DTGVSQNPRHKITKRGQNVTFRCDPISEHNRLYWYRQTLGQGPEFLTYFQNEAQLEKSRLLSDRFSAERPKGSFSTLEIQRTEQGDSAMYLCASSLITQAGHTGELFFGEGSRLTVL.